This TCR beta chain emerged from a study of regulatory T cells in long-lasting Graves disease (dated by TCRdb to about 2021). General notes on the study: Newly diagnosed Graves' disease patients had taken antithyroid drugs for less than 3 months. Persistent Graves' disease patients were compared with newly diagnosed Graves' disease patients by peripheral blood TCR sequencing and RNA sequencing. A total of roughly 35 samples were covered by TCR sequencing, comprising some 13 persistent and around 20 newly diagnosed Graves' disease patients. The study took place in China and was registered as a clinical trial.

The receptor library was made with multiplex PCR. TCRdb records Illumina HiSeq 4000 as the sequencer. CDR3 regions were amplified by Arm-PCR with iRepertoire HTBI primers to construct TCR beta libraries. Gel purification was performed on PCR products prior to sequencing. In the original analysis: Gene usage analysis of CDR3 amino acid clonotypes used the 62 TRBV and 14 to 15 TRBJ segments found across samples. COPE and FqMerger were used to merge filtered high-quality paired reads into contigs. BLAST was used to align contigs to IMGT TRBV, TRBD and TRBJ reference genes, and CDR3 was defined according to IMGT. Clonotypes above 0.1% frequency were classified as highly expanded clones. Shannon entropy was used to measure repertoire diversity, and the Gini coefficient was used to measure V-J evenness. A clonotype was considered public if more than one individual shared it. The public reads were quality trimmed at Q25 with fastp and then assembled into clones with MiXCR by TCRdb, keeping productive beta chains. A single entry per CDR3 protein holds the most common genes and DNA from its merged rows. TCRdb's processing, not the authors', yielded these V and J calls. For this sample there are roughly 560,000 distinct CDR3 sequences; about 16% appear just once. Clones ranked in the top ten supply 20% to 25% of the sample.

Via the germline V gene, CDR1 is MDHEN and CDR2 SYDVKM. From the cysteine through the phenylalanine, the CDR3 covers 17 amino acids. Here the CDR3 DNA is all that survives: 51 bases in frame from base 1. Germline trimming: 3 bases from V, 4 bases from J; junction bases outside gene matches: 9. The time point label, read with the paper, signifies: newly diagnosed GD, antithyroid drugs for less than 3 months. RNA was extracted from PBMCs in TRIzol for both TCR sequencing and RNA sequencing. Graves' disease was diagnosed according to American Thyroid Association guidelines. Patients for the study were recruited at an endocrinology department in Xi'an, China. Each patient gave approximately 8.8 milliliters of peripheral blood, collected in an EDTA anticoagulant tube. PBMCs were isolated by Ficoll Paque Plus density gradient separation without further T cell sorting. RNA quality was checked with an Agilent 2100 Bioanalyzer and agarose gel, and concentration with a NanoDrop 2000.

In this sample, this clonotype turned up many times. Its specific antigen is unknown. No much larger clone exists at a distance of one base, and base qualities are not known. Here is what the overall study found, with its caveats: Lower TCR Shannon entropy and fewer highly expanded clones were observed in persistent Graves' disease patients than in newly diagnosed patients, which suggested clonal expansion. TRBV28, TRBJ1-2 and TRBJ2-5 were preferentially used in persistent disease, while TRBV20-1 and TRBJ2-1 were favored in newly diagnosed disease. Only peripheral blood was studied, because thyroid tissue, the primary lesion, was inaccessible. Persistent patients shared more public clonotypes among themselves (2,741) than newly diagnosed patients did (roughly 910). Sequencing and analysis were restricted to the TCR beta chain. The authors acknowledged the small sample size as a limitation that may reduce accuracy.

These data were also reused for a study on T cells in Graves' hyperthyroidism and ophthalmopathy. As the second publication notes: A patient counted as having stable Graves' hyperthyroidism if no progression to ophthalmopathy occurred over 18 months of follow-up. The hyperthyroidism patients were between 18 and 65 years old and newly diagnosed, with a disease duration of less than 2 months. Exclusion was applied to patients with uncontrolled infections, other autoimmune diseases, pregnancy or lactation. Diagnoses relied on clinical symptoms, serum thyroxine and TRAb, thyroid ultrasound and orbital computed tomography. The TCR CDR3 was subjected to a first round of RT-PCR using the HTBI primer set and the Qiagen OneStep RT-PCR kit. Most expanded thyroid clonotypes (frequency above 0.001) were also found in blood, which suggests that blood repertoires may mirror thyroid immune responses. Ophthalmopathy was separated from stable hyperthyroidism by a 13 V-J signature model, with over 85% sensitivity and about 84% specificity obtained in cross-validation and 80%/75% obtained in testing. During validation, the model predicted progression to ophthalmopathy a median of around 6 months ahead of onset, with almost 71% sensitivity and more than 72% specificity. To identify TCR V-J signatures that set the groups apart, the researchers used a discovery cohort of 100 patients, made up of around 40 with Graves' ophthalmopathy and some 58 with stable Graves' hyperthyroidism. Prospective prediction of ophthalmopathy was tested in an independent validation cohort of fewer than 20 hyperthyroidism patients and 17 patients who later progressed to ophthalmopathy. The 75 to 100 discovery patients were randomly divided into training and test sets at a 7:3 ratio. Thyroid tissue and blood T-cell repertoires from about six Graves' hyperthyroidism patients were also compared in the study. After sampling, hyperthyroidism patients received methimazole starting at 30 mg daily, and ophthalmopathy patients received high-dose intravenous methylprednisolone. Libraries were constructed in a second round of multiplex PCR, after which size selection and purification were performed. Sequencing of the libraries was done on an Illumina HiSeq2000 using paired-end 100 bp reads. SOAPnuke was used to process the raw data, throwing out any read that contained adapters or uncalled bases, had a mean Phred below 15, or lacked an exact constant-primer or identifier match. COPE v1.2.5 was used to merge the high-quality paired reads, and each unique nucleotide sequence was defined as a clonotype. MiTCR v1.1 was used to align clonotypes to the IMGT TRBV, TRBD and TRBJ reference segments. Only V-J combinations with frequency above 0.0001, covering 98% to 99.2% of repertoires, were analysed. The TCS score was defined as the ratio of F50 (clonal expansion) to E x V (chaos), calculated using BLOSUM62-based TCRdist between CDR3 peptides within each V-J. Welch's t-statistics and random forest reduced roughly 540 V-J features to around 14, which were used in a naive Bayes classifier (R e1071). Sample size was not statistically predetermined, and blinding of investigators to group allocation was not performed. The paper reports TCR Vbeta CDR3 sequencing of 130 to 150 peripheral blood samples: around 41 ophthalmopathy, roughly 74 hyperthyroidism and 17 progressor patients.

The chain is encoded by TRBV28 joined to TRBJ1-2; TRBD1 agrees with 12 junctional bases. The receptor was derived from a middle-aged woman with Graves disease. Donor details come from another sample of the same person, matched by shared clones. Sequenced material: peripheral blood mononuclear cells (PBMCs), taken at new diagnosis, from a patient treated with antithyroid drugs. The nucleotides are TGTGCCAGCAGTTTCCGGGACAGGGGGCTTTTACCCTATGGCTACACCTTC. This encodes CASSFRDRGLLPYGYTF.